The rows below give T cell receptor beta chains drawn from one sample of a study of beta chain features in type 1 diabetes. TCRdb keeps only in-frame clones here, not all; method: immunoSEQ multiplex PCR. Here the sample spans fewer than 300,000 clones, just over 20% being singletons. Input material: naive CD4+ T cells from blood. These receptors came from a woman aged 40 to 50 with type 1 diabetes. Each CDR3 is given with its conserved first and last residue. The D gene is left open where the match is weak. Not all rows give a size; the values are once, few, many and, for expanded clones, a class.

>TRBV30|TRBJ1-5|NA|14|TRBD1
CAWSRTGDSQPQHF
TGTGCCTGGAGCCGGACAGGGGACAGTCAGCCCCAGCATTTT
>TRBV7-2|TRBJ1-2|few|12|NA
CASGGRGYGYTF
TGTGCCAGCGGGGGCAGGGGCTATGGCTACACCTTC
>TRBV7-2|TRBJ1-1|NA|14|TRBD1
CASSPHRGQIEAFF
TGTGCCAGCAGCCCCCATCGGGGACAGATTGAAGCTTTCTTT
>TRBV15|TRBJ2-1|few|15|TRBD2
CATSRLAGVYNEQFF
TGTGCCACCAGCAGGTTAGCGGGAGTCTACAATGAGCAGTTCTTC
>TRBV6-1|TRBJ1-1|few|17|NA
CASSEALALGMNTEAFF
TGTGCCAGCAGTGAAGCCCTGGCTCTGGGCATGAACACTGAAGCTTTCTTT
>TRBV27|TRBJ1-2|few|14|NA
CASKRTASNYGYTF
TGTGCCAGCAAAAGGACAGCCTCTAACTATGGCTACACCTTC
>TRBV7-7|TRBJ2-6|once|20|TRBD1
CASSLVSPRGKSPGANVLTF
TGTGCCAGCAGCTTAGTATCGCCCAGGGGGAAATCCCCTGGGGCCAACGTCCTGACTTTC
>TRBV4-3|TRBJ2-1|few|15|TRBD2
CASSLAGRGNNEQFF
TGCGCCAGCAGCCTAGCGGGGCGGGGGAACAATGAGCAGTTCTTC
>TRBV18|TRBJ2-1|NA|14|NA
CASSPWTASDEQFF
TGTGCCAGCTCTCCTTGGACAGCATCGGATGAGCAGTTCTTC
>TRBV21-1|TRBJ2-1|few|18|NA
CASSKFPLGSGVNNEQFF
TGTGCCAGCAGCAAATTCCCCCTGGGTAGCGGGGTGAACAATGAGCAGTTCTTC
>TRBV20-1|TRBJ2-1|few|11|NA
CSANGGNEQFF
TGCAGTGCTAATGGGGGGAATGAGCAGTTCTTC